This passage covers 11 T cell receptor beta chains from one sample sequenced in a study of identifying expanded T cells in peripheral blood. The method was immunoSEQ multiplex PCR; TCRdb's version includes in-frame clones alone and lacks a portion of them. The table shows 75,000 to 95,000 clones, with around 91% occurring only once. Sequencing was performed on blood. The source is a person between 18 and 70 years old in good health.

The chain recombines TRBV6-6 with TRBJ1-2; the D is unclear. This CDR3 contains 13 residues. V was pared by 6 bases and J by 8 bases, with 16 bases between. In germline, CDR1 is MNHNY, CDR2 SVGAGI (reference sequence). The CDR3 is CASRAEHVGGYTF. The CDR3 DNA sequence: TGTGCCAGCAGGGCGGAACATGTTGGAGGCTACACCTTC.

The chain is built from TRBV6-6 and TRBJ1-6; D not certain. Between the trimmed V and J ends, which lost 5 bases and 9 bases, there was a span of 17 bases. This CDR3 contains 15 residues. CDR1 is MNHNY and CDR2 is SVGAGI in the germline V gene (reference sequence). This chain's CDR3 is CASSPGLRLGSPLHF. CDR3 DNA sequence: TGTGCCAGCAGTCCCGGACTCCGGCTGGGTTCACCCCTCCACTTT.

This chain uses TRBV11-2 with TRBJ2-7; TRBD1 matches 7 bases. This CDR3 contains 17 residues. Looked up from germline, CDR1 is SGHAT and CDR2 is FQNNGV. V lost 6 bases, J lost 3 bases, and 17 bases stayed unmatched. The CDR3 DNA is TGTGCCAGCAGGCCGACAGGGAAGTTGTTGGGACGCTACGAGCAGTACTTC. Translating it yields CASRPTGKLLGRYEQYF.

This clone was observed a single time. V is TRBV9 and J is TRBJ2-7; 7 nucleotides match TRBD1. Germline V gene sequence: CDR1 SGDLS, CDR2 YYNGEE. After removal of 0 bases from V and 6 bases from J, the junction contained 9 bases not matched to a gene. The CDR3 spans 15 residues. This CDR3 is CASSVGAQGFGEQYF. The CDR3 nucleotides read TGTGCCAGCAGCGTAGGGGCACAGGGGTTCGGCGAGCAGTACTTC.

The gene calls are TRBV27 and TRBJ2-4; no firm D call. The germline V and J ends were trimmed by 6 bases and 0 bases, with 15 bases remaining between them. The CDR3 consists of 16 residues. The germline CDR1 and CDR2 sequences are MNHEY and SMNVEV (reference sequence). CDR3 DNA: TGTGCCAGCAGCGGGCCTGAGCAACTAGCCAAAAACATTCAGTACTTC. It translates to CASSGPEQLAKNIQYF.

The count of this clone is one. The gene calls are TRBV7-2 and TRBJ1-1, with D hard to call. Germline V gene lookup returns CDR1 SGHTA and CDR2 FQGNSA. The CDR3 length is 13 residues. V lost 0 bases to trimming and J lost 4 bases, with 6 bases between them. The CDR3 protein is CASSLAMGTEAFF. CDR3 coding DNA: TGTGCCAGCAGCTTAGCTATGGGCACTGAAGCTTTCTTT.

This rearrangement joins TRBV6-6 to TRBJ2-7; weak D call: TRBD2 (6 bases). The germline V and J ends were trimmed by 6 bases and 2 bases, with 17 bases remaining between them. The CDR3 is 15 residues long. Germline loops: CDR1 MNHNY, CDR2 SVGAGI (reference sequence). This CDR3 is CASRDPAGNPYEQYF. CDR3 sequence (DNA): TGTGCCAGCAGGGACCCGGCGGGGAACCCCTACGAGCAGTACTTC.

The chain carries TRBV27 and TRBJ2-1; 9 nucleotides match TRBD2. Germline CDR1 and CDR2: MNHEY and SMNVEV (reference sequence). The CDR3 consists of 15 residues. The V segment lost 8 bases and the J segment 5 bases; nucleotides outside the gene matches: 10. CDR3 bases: TGTGCCAGCCGCCTGAATAGCGGGAGCGACAATGAGCAGTTCTTC. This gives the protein CASRLNSGSDNEQFF.

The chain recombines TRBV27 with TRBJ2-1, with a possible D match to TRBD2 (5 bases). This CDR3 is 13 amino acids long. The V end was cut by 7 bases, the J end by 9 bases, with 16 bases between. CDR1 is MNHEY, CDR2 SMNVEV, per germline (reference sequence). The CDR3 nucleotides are TGTGCCAGCAAGTTTCGGGGTAGTAGTGAGCAGTTCTTC. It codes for CASKFRGSSEQFF.

In nucleotides, the CDR3 is TGTGCCAGCAGCACCCTTCGGGGGGAACTTAACTATGGCTACACCTTC. Translating gives CASSTLRGELNYGYTF. V and J are TRBV7-8 and TRBJ1-2, with D perhaps TRBD1 (5 bases). The V gene lost 5 bases and the J gene lost 1 base, with 17 bases spanning the gap. Germline V CDR1 and CDR2: SGHVS, FQNEAQ. This CDR3 has 16 amino acids.

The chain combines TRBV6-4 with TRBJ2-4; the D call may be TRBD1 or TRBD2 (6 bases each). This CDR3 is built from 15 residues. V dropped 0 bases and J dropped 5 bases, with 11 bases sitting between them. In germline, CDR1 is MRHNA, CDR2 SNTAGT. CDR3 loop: CASSDSGGWQNIQYF. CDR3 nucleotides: TGTGCCAGCAGTGACTCGGGGGGCTGGCAAAACATTCAGTACTTC.